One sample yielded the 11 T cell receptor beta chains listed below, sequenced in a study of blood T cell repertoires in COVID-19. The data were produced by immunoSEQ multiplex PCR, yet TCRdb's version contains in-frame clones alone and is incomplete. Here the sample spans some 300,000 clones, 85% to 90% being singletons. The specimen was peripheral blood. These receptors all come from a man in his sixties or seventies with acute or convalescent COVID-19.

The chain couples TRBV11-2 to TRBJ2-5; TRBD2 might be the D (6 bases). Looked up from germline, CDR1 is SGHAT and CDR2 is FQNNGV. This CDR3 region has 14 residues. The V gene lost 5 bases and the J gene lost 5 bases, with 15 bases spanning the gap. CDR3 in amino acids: CASSPPGVRETQYF. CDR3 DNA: TGTGCCAGCAGCCCTCCGGGGGTGAGGGAGACCCAGTACTTC.

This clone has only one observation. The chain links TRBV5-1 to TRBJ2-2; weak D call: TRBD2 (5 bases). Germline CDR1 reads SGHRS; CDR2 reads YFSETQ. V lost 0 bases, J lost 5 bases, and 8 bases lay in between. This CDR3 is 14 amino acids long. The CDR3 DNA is TGCGCCAGCAGCTTGGACACGGGGACCGGGGAGCTGTTTTTT. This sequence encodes CASSLDTGTGELFF.

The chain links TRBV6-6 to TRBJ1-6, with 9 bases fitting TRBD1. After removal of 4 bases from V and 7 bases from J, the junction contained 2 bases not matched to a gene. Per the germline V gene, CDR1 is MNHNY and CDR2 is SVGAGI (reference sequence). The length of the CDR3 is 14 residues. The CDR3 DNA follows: TGTGCCAGCAGTTCACAGGGGGCGAATTCACCCCTCCACTTT. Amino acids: CASSSQGANSPLHF.

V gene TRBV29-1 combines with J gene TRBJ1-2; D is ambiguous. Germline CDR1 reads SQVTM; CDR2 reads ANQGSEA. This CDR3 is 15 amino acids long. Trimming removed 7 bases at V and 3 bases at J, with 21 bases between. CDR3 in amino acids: CSALPRGGMDYGYTF. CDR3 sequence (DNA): TGCAGCGCCCTACCCCGGGGAGGTATGGACTATGGCTACACCTTC.

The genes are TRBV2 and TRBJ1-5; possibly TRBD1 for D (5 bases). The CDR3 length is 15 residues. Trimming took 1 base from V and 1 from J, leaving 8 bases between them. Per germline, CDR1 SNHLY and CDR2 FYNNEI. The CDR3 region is CASSEGPGSNQPQHF. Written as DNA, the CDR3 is TGTGCCAGCAGTGAAGGCCCAGGGAGCAATCAGCCCCAGCATTTT.

CDR3 nucleotide sequence: TGTGCCAGCAGTTACTCAACCTTCGAGCAGGGGATCGGCTACACCTTC. Protein product: CASSYSTFEQGIGYTF. V gene TRBV6-5 combines with J gene TRBJ1-2; D perhaps matches TRBD1 (6 bases). The CDR3 spans 16 residues. Germline assignment: CDR1 MNHEY and CDR2 SVGAGI. Trimming shortened V by 0 bases and J by 8 bases, and 19 bases separated the two germline ends.

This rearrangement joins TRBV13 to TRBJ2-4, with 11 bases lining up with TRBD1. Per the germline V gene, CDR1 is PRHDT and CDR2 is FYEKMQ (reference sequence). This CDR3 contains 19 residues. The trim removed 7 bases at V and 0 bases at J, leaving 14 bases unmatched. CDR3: CASTSGPGTGGIAKNIQYF. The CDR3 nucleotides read TGTGCCAGCACCAGCGGGCCCGGGACAGGGGGGATAGCCAAAAACATTCAGTACTTC.

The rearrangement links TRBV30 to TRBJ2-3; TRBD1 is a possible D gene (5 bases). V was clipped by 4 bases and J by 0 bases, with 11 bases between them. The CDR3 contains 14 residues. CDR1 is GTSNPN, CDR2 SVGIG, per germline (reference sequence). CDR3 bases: TGTGCCTGGAATCCAACAGGAAGCACAGATACGCAGTATTTT. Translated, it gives CAWNPTGSTDTQYF.

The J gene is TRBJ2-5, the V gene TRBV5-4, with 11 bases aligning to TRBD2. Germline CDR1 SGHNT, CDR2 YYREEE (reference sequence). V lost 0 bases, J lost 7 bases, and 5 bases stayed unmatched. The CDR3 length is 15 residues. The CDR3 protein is CASSLGVTSGGTQYF. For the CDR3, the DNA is TGTGCCAGCAGCTTGGGGGTTACTAGCGGGGGGACCCAGTACTTC.

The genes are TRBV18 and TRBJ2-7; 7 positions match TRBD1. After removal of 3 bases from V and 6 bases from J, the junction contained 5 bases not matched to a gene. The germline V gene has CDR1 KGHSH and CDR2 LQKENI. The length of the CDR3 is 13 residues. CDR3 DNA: TGTGCCAGCTCACCGGTAGGGACAGCCGAGCAGTACTTC. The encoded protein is CASSPVGTAEQYF.

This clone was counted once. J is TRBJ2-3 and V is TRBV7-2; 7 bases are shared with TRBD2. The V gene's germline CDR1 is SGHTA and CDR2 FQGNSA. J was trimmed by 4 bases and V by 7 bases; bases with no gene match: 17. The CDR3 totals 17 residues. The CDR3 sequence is CASTYWGGRYLSDTQYF. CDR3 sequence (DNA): TGTGCCAGCACCTACTGGGGGGGGAGATATCTCTCAGATACGCAGTATTTT. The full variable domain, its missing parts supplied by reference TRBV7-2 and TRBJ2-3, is GAGVSQSPSNKVTEKGKDVELRCDPISGHTALYWYRQSLGQGLEFLIYFQGNSAPDKSGLPSDRFSAERTGGSVSTLTIQRTQQEDSAVYLCASTYWGGRYLSDTQYFGPGTRLTVL.